This T cell receptor (beta chain) was captured by sequencing in a study of blood T cell repertoires in COVID-19. The table came from immunoSEQ multiplex PCR; TCRdb's copy has only in-frame clones and leaves some out. The sample lists 250,000 to 350,000 clones, 90% occurring once. The V end lost 1 base, the J end lost 6 bases, and 10 bases lay between the germline ends. The CDR3 is 14 residues long. The germline V gene has CDR1 SGHRS and CDR2 YFSETQ. V usage is TRBV5-1 and J usage is TRBJ1-4, with TRBD1 as a possible D gene (5 bases). This receptor was taken from a young woman with acute COVID-19. Specimen: PBMCs or T cells enriched from blood (not recorded which). The CDR3 spells CASSLWGADEKLFF. In DNA, the CDR3 is TGCGCCAGCAGCTTGTGGGGCGCGGATGAAAAACTGTTTTTT.